This is a list of T cell receptor beta chains from one sample in a study of beta chain features in type 1 diabetes. The assay was immunoSEQ multiplex PCR, and TCRdb's table has in-frame clones only and misses some. The top ten clones hold 0.035% to 0.045% of a sample with 350,000 to 450,000 clones, about 15% of them seen once. Material for sequencing was naive CD4+ T cells from blood. These receptors were obtained from a man younger than 40 in good health. Each CDR3 is given with its conserved first and last residue. The D gene is left open where the match is weak. The size entry is marked missing in some rows and otherwise reads once, few, many or a size class.

cdr3_length: 14; v_call: TRBV29-1; d_call: TRBD1; clone_size: few; j_call: TRBJ1-2; cdr3_aa: CSGGQGLGNYGYTF; cdr3_nt: TGCAGCGGGGGACAGGGGTTGGGAAACTATGGCTACACCTTC
cdr3_length: 14; v_call: TRBV5-1; d_call: -; clone_size: few; j_call: TRBJ2-6; cdr3_aa: CASTPIEGANVLTF; cdr3_nt: TGCGCCAGCACCCCAATCGAGGGGGCCAACGTCCTGACTTTC
cdr3_length: 15; v_call: TRBV30; d_call: -; clone_size: -; j_call: TRBJ1-1; cdr3_aa: CAWSVGLVRNTEAFF; cdr3_nt: TGTGCCTGGAGTGTGGGCTTAGTCAGGAACACTGAAGCTTTCTTT
cdr3_length: 15; v_call: TRBV7-2; d_call: -; clone_size: few; j_call: TRBJ1-6; cdr3_aa: CASTNPTGWNSPLHF; cdr3_nt: TGTGCCAGCACCAATCCTACAGGGTGGAATTCACCCCTCCACTTT
cdr3_length: 16; v_call: TRBV18; d_call: -; clone_size: -; j_call: TRBJ1-1; cdr3_aa: CASSRERKQLNTEAFF; cdr3_nt: TGTGCCAGCTCACGGGAAAGGAAGCAATTGAACACTGAAGCTTTCTTT
cdr3_length: 17; v_call: TRBV4-1; d_call: TRBD2; clone_size: -; j_call: TRBJ2-4; cdr3_aa: CASSHSRGGLAKNIQYF; cdr3_nt: TGCGCCAGCAGCCACTCACGGGGGGGCCTGGCCAAAAACATTCAGTACTTC
cdr3_length: 15; v_call: TRBV7-6; d_call: TRBD1; clone_size: few; j_call: TRBJ2-3; cdr3_aa: CASSSSGTGTDTQYF; cdr3_nt: TGTGCCAGCAGCTCATCCGGGACAGGGACAGATACGCAGTATTTT
cdr3_length: 15; v_call: TRBV9; d_call: -; clone_size: few; j_call: TRBJ2-3; cdr3_aa: CASSAGRGGTDTQYF; cdr3_nt: TGTGCCAGCAGCGCTGGAAGAGGCGGCACAGATACGCAGTATTTT
cdr3_length: 15; v_call: TRBV5-1; d_call: -; clone_size: few; j_call: TRBJ2-7; cdr3_aa: CASSLGLLGSYEQYF; cdr3_nt: TGCGCCAGCAGCTTAGGTCTATTAGGTTCCTACGAGCAGTACTTC
cdr3_length: 12; v_call: TRBV11-2; d_call: -; clone_size: few; j_call: TRBJ2-1; cdr3_aa: CASSFELGEQFF; cdr3_nt: TGTGCCAGCAGCTTCGAGTTGGGTGAGCAGTTCTTC
cdr3_length: 15; v_call: TRBV6-4; d_call: TRBD1; clone_size: -; j_call: TRBJ2-7; cdr3_aa: CASINSWGRGPEQYF; cdr3_nt: TGTGCCAGCATTAATTCATGGGGCAGGGGGCCCGAGCAGTACTTC
cdr3_length: 12; v_call: TRBV6-6; d_call: -; clone_size: few; j_call: TRBJ2-5; cdr3_aa: CASRSGGETQYF; cdr3_nt: TGTGCCAGCAGATCCGGAGGGGAGACCCAGTACTTC
cdr3_length: 15; v_call: TRBV6-6; d_call: -; clone_size: few; j_call: TRBJ2-3; cdr3_aa: CASTWEGGITDTQYF; cdr3_nt: TGTGCCAGCACCTGGGAGGGGGGGATCACAGATACGCAGTATTTT
cdr3_length: 14; v_call: TRBV2; d_call: TRBD1; clone_size: few; j_call: TRBJ2-4; cdr3_aa: CASSGGQVKNIQYF; cdr3_nt: TGTGCCAGCAGTGGGGGACAGGTCAAAAACATTCAGTACTTC
cdr3_length: 10; v_call: TRBV2; d_call: -; clone_size: few; j_call: TRBJ1-2; cdr3_aa: CASTLDGYTF; cdr3_nt: TGTGCCAGCACCTTGGATGGCTACACCTTC
cdr3_length: 13; v_call: TRBV25-1; d_call: -; clone_size: -; j_call: TRBJ1-1; cdr3_aa: CASSYIGDTEAFF; cdr3_nt: TGTGCCAGCAGTTATATCGGGGACACTGAAGCTTTCTTT
cdr3_length: 13; v_call: TRBV7-9; d_call: -; clone_size: few; j_call: TRBJ2-5; cdr3_aa: CASSLRGYETQYF; cdr3_nt: TGTGCCAGCAGCTTACGAGGGTACGAGACCCAGTACTTC
cdr3_length: 14; v_call: TRBV9; d_call: -; clone_size: many; j_call: TRBJ2-6; cdr3_aa: CASSVGSGANVLTF; cdr3_nt: TGTGCCAGCAGCGTAGGTTCTGGGGCCAACGTCCTGACTTTC
cdr3_length: 14; v_call: TRBV5-1; d_call: -; clone_size: few; j_call: TRBJ2-3; cdr3_aa: CASSFGRTGDTQYF; cdr3_nt: TGCGCCAGCAGCTTTGGAAGGACTGGTGATACGCAGTATTTT
cdr3_length: 15; v_call: TRBV6-5; d_call: -; clone_size: -; j_call: TRBJ2-3; cdr3_aa: CASSGWDRSTDTQYF; cdr3_nt: TGTGCCAGCAGTGGATGGGACCGAAGCACAGATACGCAGTATTTT
cdr3_length: 14; v_call: TRBV6-6; d_call: TRBD1; clone_size: few; j_call: TRBJ2-3; cdr3_aa: CASSSGQGTDTQYF; cdr3_nt: TGTGCCAGCAGCTCCGGACAGGGAACAGATACGCAGTATTTT
cdr3_length: 16; v_call: TRBV5-1; d_call: -; clone_size: -; j_call: TRBJ2-1; cdr3_aa: CASSFRTDFSYNEQFF; cdr3_nt: TGCGCCAGCAGCTTCCGGACAGACTTCTCCTACAATGAGCAGTTCTTC
cdr3_length: 14; v_call: TRBV9; d_call: -; clone_size: -; j_call: TRBJ2-6; cdr3_aa: CASSILAGANVLTF; cdr3_nt: TGTGCCAGCAGCATTCTCGCTGGGGCCAACGTCCTGACTTTC
cdr3_length: 14; v_call: TRBV7-3; d_call: TRBD2; clone_size: -; j_call: TRBJ2-1; cdr3_aa: CASSQGLAYNEQFF; cdr3_nt: TGTGCCAGCAGCCAGGGACTAGCCTATAATGAGCAGTTCTTC
cdr3_length: 15; v_call: TRBV7-7; d_call: TRBD2; clone_size: -; j_call: TRBJ2-1; cdr3_aa: CASSPGLAGTERQFF; cdr3_nt: TGTGCTAGCAGCCCTGGACTAGCGGGAACTGAGCGGCAGTTCTTC
cdr3_length: 15; v_call: TRBV29-1; d_call: -; clone_size: few; j_call: TRBJ2-1; cdr3_aa: CSVGIRSSSYNEQFF; cdr3_nt: TGCAGCGTTGGAATTCGTTCGAGCTCCTACAATGAGCAGTTCTTC
cdr3_length: 18; v_call: TRBV28; d_call: TRBD2; clone_size: few; j_call: TRBJ2-1; cdr3_aa: CASSFRAKREVLYNEQFF; cdr3_nt: TGTGCCAGCAGTTTCCGAGCCAAGCGGGAGGTTCTCTACAATGAGCAGTTCTTC
cdr3_length: 11; v_call: TRBV20-1; d_call: -; clone_size: -; j_call: TRBJ2-3; cdr3_aa: CSASRTDTQYF; cdr3_nt: TGCAGTGCTAGCCGCACAGATACGCAGTATTTT
cdr3_length: 15; v_call: TRBV5-1; d_call: -; clone_size: few; j_call: TRBJ2-2; cdr3_aa: CASSGRQVSTGELFF; cdr3_nt: TGCGCCAGCAGCGGGCGACAGGTCTCCACCGGGGAGCTGTTTTTT
cdr3_length: 15; v_call: TRBV9; d_call: -; clone_size: few; j_call: TRBJ2-1; cdr3_aa: CASSVEFPRGNEQFF; cdr3_nt: TGTGCCAGCAGCGTAGAGTTCCCTAGAGGGAATGAGCAGTTCTTC
cdr3_length: 13; v_call: TRBV30; d_call: -; clone_size: -; j_call: TRBJ1-1; cdr3_aa: CAWSLRGGTEAFF; cdr3_nt: TGTGCCTGGAGCCTTCGGGGAGGCACTGAAGCTTTCTTT
cdr3_length: 15; v_call: TRBV29-1; d_call: TRBD1; clone_size: -; j_call: TRBJ1-1; cdr3_aa: CSVETRQGASTEAFF; cdr3_nt: TGCAGCGTTGAGACCAGGCAGGGGGCGAGCACTGAAGCTTTCTTT
cdr3_length: 13; v_call: TRBV7-2; d_call: TRBD2; clone_size: -; j_call: TRBJ2-3; cdr3_aa: CASVGLAGAPQYF; cdr3_nt: TGTGCCAGCGTCGGACTAGCGGGAGCTCCGCAGTATTTT
cdr3_length: 16; v_call: TRBV30; d_call: -; clone_size: -; j_call: TRBJ1-4; cdr3_aa: CAWSVRKGVAGEKLFF; cdr3_nt: TGTGCCTGGAGTGTACGGAAGGGGGTTGCGGGTGAAAAACTGTTTTTT
cdr3_length: 11; v_call: TRBV6-1; d_call: -; clone_size: -; j_call: TRBJ2-1; cdr3_aa: CASSPGDEQFF; cdr3_nt: TGTGCCAGCAGTCCCGGGGATGAGCAGTTCTTC